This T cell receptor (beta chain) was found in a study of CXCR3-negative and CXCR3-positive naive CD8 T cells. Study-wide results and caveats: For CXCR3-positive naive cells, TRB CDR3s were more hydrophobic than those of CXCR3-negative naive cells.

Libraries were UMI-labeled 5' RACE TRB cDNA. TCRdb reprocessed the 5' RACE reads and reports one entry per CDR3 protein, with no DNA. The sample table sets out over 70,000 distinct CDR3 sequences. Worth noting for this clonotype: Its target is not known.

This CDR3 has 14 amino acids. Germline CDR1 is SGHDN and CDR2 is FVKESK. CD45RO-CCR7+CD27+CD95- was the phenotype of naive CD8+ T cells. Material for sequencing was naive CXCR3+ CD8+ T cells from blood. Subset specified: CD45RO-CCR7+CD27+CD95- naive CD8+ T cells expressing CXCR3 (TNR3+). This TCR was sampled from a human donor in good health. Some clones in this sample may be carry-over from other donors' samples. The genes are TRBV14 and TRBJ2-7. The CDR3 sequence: CASSPDLSPYEQYF. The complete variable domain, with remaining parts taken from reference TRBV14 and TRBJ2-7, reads EAGVTQFPSHSVIEKGQTVTLRCDPISGHDNLYWYRRVMGKEIKFLLHFVKESKQDESGMPNNRFLAERTGGTYSTLKVQPAELEDSGVYFCASSPDLSPYEQYFGPGTRLTVT.